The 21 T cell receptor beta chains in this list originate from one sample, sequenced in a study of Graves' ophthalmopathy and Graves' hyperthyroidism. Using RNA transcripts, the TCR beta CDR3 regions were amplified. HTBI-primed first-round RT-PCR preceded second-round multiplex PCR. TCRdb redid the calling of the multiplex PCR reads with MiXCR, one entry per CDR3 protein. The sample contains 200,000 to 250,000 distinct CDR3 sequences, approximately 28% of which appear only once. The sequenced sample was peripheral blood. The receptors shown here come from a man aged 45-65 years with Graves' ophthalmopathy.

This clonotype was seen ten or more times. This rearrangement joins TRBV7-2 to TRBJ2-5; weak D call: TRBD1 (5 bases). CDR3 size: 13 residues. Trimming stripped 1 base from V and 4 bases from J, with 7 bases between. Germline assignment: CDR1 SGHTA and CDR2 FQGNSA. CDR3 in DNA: TGTGCCAGCAGCTTAGGCAGGGCAGAGACCCAGTACTTC. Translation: CASSLGRAETQYF.

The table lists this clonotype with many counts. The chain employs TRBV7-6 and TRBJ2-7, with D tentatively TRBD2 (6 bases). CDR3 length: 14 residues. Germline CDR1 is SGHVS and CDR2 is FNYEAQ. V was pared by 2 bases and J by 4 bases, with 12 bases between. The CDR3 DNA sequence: TGTGCCAGCAGCTTACTAGCGTCACCGTACGAGCAGTACTTC. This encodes CASSLLASPYEQYF.

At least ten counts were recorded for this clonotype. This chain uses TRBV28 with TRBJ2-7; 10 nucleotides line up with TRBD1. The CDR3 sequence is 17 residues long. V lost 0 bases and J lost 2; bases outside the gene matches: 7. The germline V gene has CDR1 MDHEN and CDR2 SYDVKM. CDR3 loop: CASSLWGTGENTYEQYF. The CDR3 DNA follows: TGTGCCAGCAGTTTATGGGGGACAGGGGAAAACACCTACGAGCAGTACTTC.

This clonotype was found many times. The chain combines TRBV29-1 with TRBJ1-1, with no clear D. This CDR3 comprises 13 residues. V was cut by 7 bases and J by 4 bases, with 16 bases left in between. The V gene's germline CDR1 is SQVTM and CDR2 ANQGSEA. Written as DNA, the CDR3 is TGCAGCGGTCGTCCGACCACCGGCACTGAAGCTTTCTTT. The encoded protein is CSGRPTTGTEAFF.

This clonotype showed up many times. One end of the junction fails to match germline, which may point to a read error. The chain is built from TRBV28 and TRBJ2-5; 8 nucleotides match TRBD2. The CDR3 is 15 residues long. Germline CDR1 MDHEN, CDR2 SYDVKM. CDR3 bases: TGTGCCTGCGTTGGGACTAGGGGGTACGAAGAGGCCCAGTACTTC. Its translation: CACVGTRGYEEAQYF.

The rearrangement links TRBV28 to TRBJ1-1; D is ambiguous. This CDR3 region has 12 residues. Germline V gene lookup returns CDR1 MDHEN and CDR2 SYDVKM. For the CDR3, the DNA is TGTGCGTCAAGAATTTCGAACACTGAAGCTTTCTTT. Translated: CASRISNTEAFF.

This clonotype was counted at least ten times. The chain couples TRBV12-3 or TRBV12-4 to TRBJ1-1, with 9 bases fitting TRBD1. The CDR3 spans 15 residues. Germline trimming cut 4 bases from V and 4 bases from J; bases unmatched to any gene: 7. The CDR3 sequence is CASSWDRELGTEAFF. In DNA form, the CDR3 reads TGTGCCAGCAGTTGGGACAGGGAGTTAGGCACTGAAGCTTTCTTT.

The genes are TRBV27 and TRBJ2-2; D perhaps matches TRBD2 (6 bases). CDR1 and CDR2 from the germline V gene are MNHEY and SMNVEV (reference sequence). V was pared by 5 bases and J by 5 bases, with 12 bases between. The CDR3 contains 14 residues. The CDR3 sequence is CASSALALTGELFF. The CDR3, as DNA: TGTGCCAGCAGTGCACTAGCCCTGACCGGGGAGCTGTTTTTT.

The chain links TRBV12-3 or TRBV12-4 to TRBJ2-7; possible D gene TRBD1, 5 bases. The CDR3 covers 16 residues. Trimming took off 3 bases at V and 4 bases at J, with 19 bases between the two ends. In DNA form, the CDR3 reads TGTGCCAGCAGTTTGGGGCGACCCCCTGGCCCTTACGAGCAGTACTTC. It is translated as CASSLGRPPGPYEQYF.

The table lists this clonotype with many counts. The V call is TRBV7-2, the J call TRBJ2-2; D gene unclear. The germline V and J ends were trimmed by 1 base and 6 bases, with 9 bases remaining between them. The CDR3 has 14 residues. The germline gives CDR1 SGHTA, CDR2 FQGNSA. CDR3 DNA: TGTGCCAGCAGCTTAGGCGCACCCGCCGGGGAGCTGTTTTTT. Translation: CASSLGAPAGELFF.

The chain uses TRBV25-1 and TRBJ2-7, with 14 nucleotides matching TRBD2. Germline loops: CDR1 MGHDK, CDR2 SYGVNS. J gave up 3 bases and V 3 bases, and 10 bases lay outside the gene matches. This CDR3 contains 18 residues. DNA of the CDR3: TGTGCCAGCAGTGACCTCGAGACTAGCGGGAGGGCCTTCTACGAGCAGTACTTC. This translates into CASSDLETSGRAFYEQYF.

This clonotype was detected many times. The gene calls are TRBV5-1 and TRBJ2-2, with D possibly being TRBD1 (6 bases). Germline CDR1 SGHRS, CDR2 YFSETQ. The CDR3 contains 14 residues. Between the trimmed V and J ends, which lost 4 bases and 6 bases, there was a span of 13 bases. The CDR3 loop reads CASSPGERSGELFF. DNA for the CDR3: TGCGCCAGCAGCCCAGGGGAACGGTCCGGGGAGCTGTTTTTT.

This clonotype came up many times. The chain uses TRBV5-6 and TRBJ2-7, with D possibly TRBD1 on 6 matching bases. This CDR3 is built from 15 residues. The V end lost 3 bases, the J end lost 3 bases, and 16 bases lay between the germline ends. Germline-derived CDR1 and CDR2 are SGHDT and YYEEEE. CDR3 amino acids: CASSSMTSGVYEQYF. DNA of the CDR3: TGTGCCAGCAGCTCAATGACCTCAGGGGTCTACGAGCAGTACTTC.

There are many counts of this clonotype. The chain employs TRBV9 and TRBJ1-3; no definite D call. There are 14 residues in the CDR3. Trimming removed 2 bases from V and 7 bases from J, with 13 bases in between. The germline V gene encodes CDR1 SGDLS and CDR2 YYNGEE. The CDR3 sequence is CASSVSPFDNTIYF. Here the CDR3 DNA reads TGTGCCAGCAGCGTTTCCCCTTTTGACAACACCATATATTTT.

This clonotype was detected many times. The CDR3 DNA reads as TGTGCCATCAGTGATATGGGCGACGGTCCGGAGACCCAGTACTTC. This gives the protein CAISDMGDGPETQYF. This rearrangement joins TRBV10-3 to TRBJ2-5; D call uncertain. The CDR3 length is 15 residues. CDR1 is ENHRY, CDR2 SYGVKD, per germline. V lost 3 bases, J lost 5 bases, and 16 bases lay in between.

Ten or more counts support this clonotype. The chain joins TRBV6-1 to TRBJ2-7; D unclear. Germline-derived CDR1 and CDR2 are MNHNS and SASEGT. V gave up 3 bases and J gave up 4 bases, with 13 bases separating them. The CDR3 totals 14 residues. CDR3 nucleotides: TGTGCCAGCAGTGATGTAACGACTGCGTACGAGCAGTACTTC. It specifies CASSDVTTAYEQYF.

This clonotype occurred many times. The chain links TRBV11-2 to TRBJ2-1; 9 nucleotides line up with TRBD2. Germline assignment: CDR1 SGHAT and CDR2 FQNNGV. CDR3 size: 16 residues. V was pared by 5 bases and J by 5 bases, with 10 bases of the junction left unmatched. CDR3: CASSLRKREANNEQFF. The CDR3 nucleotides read TGTGCCAGCAGCCTACGGAAGCGGGAGGCAAACAATGAGCAGTTCTTC.

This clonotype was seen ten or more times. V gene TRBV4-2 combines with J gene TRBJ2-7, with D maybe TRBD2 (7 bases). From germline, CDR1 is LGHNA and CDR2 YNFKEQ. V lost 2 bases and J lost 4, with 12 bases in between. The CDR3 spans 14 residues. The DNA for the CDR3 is TGTGCCAGCAGCCAAACGGGGGGCCAATACGAGCAGTACTTC. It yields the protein CASSQTGGQYEQYF.

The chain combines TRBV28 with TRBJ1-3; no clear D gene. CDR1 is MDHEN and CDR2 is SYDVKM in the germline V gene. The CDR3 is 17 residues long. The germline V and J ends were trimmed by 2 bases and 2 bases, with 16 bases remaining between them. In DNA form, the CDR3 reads TGTGCCAGCAGTTTAGACTCGAATACGTGGGCTGGAAACACCATATATTTT. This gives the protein CASSLDSNTWAGNTIYF.

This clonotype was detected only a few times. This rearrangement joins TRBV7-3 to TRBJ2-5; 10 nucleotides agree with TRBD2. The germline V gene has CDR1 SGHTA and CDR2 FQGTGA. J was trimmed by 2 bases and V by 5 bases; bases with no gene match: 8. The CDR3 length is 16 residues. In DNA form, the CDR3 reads TGTGCCAGCAGCCGATCTAGCGGGGGAGGGCAAGAGACCCAGTACTTC. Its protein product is CASSRSSGGGQETQYF. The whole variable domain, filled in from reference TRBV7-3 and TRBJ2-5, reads GAGVSQTPSNKVTEKGKYVELRCDPISGHTALYWYRQSLGQGPEFLIYFQGTGAADDSGLPNDRFFAVRPEGSVSTLKIQRTERGDSAVYLCASSRSSGGGQETQYFGPGTRLLVL.

This chain's CDR3 is CASKETALETQYF. The CDR3 nucleotides are TGTGCCAGCAAGGAAACAGCTTTGGAGACCCAGTACTTC. V is TRBV12-3 or TRBV12-4 and J is TRBJ2-5, with D hard to call. Trimming cost V 7 bases and J 5 bases, with 14 bases left between them. This CDR3 is built from 13 residues.